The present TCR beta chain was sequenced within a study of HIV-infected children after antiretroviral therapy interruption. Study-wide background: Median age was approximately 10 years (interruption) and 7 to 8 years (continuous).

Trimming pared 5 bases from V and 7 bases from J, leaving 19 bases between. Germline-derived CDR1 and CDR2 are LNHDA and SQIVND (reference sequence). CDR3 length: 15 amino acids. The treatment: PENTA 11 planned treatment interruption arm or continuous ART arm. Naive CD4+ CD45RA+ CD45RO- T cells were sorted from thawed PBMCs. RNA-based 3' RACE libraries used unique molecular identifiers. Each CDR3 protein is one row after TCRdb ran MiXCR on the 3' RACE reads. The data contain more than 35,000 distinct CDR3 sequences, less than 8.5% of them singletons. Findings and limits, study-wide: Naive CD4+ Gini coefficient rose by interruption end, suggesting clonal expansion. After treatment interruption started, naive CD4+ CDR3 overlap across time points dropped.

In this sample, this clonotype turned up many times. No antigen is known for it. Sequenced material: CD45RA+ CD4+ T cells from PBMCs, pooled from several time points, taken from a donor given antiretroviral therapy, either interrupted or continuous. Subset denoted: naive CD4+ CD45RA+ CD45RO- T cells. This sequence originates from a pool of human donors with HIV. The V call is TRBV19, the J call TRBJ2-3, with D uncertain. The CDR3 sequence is CASSASRAPVNTQYF. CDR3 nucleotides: TGTGCCAGTAGTGCCTCACGGGCACCGGTAAATACGCAGTATTTT. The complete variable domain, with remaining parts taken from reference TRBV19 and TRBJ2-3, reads DGGITQSPKYLFRKEGQNVTLSCEQNLNHDAMYWYRQDPGQGLRLIYYSQIVNDFQKGDIAEGYSVSREKKESFPLTVTSAQKNPTAFYLCASSASRAPVNTQYFGPGTRLTVL.